This TCR beta chain was sequenced during a study of shared clonotypes between healthy human individuals (dated by TCRdb to about 2020). The study in broad terms: Three men and two women, aged 18 to 49 years, made up the cohort. For each donor, CD4 naive and CD4 memory were each run on three plates, CD8 naive on two plates, and CD8 memory on one plate. To estimate repertoire size and how much clonotypes are shared between individuals, the study performed deep sequencing of blood TCR repertoires from roughly five healthy adults. To increase sequencing depth and limit assay-specific biases, different laboratories used diverse techniques to prepare libraries and sequence TCR repertoires. Per donor, leukapheresis produced somewhere between about 0.85 and 9.5 billion PBMCs. Study-wide findings and limitations: The genetic and exposure-history diversity represented was limited by the small number of donors. Compared with non-shared clonotypes, clonotypes shared by all four sorted-subset donors had higher generation probabilities. Across several donors, approximately 5% of naive CD4, approximately 3.6% of naive CD8, 2.3% of memory CD4, and under 0.45% of memory CD8 clonotypes were shared. Sampling was restricted to blood, and TCR repertoires in tissues likely differ from the TCR repertoires found in blood. Rarefaction of sorted-subset datasets indicated incomplete sequencing despite the large sequencing depth. Based on pairwise subsampling, the degree of clonotype sharing among donors was expected to be affected by sequencing depth. Naive subsets generally had larger estimated clonotype richness than memory subsets.

From the cysteine up to the phenylalanine, the CDR3 has a length of 11 residues. Kept here is only the CDR3 DNA, which spans 33 bases and is read in frame from base 1. Via the germline V gene (reference sequence), CDR1 is DFQATT and CDR2 SNEGSKA. Relative to germline, V is 6 bases shorter and J is 8 bases shorter, with 11 bases between their ends. For this clone: It has no known antigen specificity. Base-call qualities are not available, and no considerably larger clone is one nucleotide away.

TCR CDR3 regions were amplified from genomic DNA by multiplex PCR using the deep immunoSEQ assay. For each cell subset, the extracted genomic DNA was distributed evenly across all wells of several immunoSEQ 96-well plates, and each plate served as one replicate. For sorted subsets, around 200 ng genomic DNA, equal to approximately 30,000 T cell genomes, was loaded into each replicate PCR. Purified libraries were measured with a Qubit 3.0 fluorometer, size-checked on a Bioanalyzer 2100, and measured again with the KAPA Library Quantification kit. Every immunoSEQ 96-well plate was sequenced on a separate single-read 150-cycle Illumina NextSeq 550 flow cell. The study's own analysis went as follows. Because only junctional sequences without quality scores were contained in the immunoSEQ output, filtering matching that applied to full-length reads could not be performed. To assign V/J genes and CDR3, sequences were annotated using PyIR, a Python wrapper for IgBLAST v1.9, with IMGT germline references. Reads with weak V/J assignments (E-value above 1e-6), missing CDR3, stop codons, out-of-frame junctions, or ambiguous translated residues were removed. A V3J clonotype was defined by an identical inferred V gene, J gene, and CDR3 amino acid sequence. Percentage overlap between repertoires was computed as shared unique clonotypes divided by the size of the smaller repertoire. Repertoire richness was assessed with RTK rarefaction, the Chao1 estimator, and Recon v2.1 estimates of unobserved clonotypes. For all TCRbeta clonotypes obtained by the gDNA method from a few donors, generation probabilities were computed with OLGA. The immuneACCESS repertoire file appears here via TCRdb, limited to in-frame rearrangements. These files lack a portion of the clones; in checked studies, under half of the deficit traces to unresolved V genes, and the cause of the others is not known. The DNA was the basis for D and trimming; V, J and clone size are from that table. The sample data list approximately 940,000 clones, and more than 75% of these were observed just once. The ten largest account for approximately 1.5% of the sample.

The donors were healthy, HIV-negative adults with no recently reported acute infections or vaccinations. Every donor was a Caucasian adult living in Nashville, Tennessee, USA. CD4+ T cells were enriched by magnetic negative selection, after which naive cells were positively selected on CD45RA and the negative fraction was taken as the memory subset. After blood collection by leukapheresis, PBMCs were isolated using Ficoll-Histopaque density gradient centrifugation and then cryopreserved in the vapor phase of liquid nitrogen. Analytical flow cytometry was used to check the purity and quantity of every magnetically sorted T cell population. Genomic DNA was isolated from every sorted fraction and measured by UV absorbance on a Nanodrop 2000c.

The sequence came from a man aged 18 to 35 in good health. The sequence is built from TRBV20-1 and TRBJ2-1, with the identity of the D gene unclear. Sequencing was performed on memory CD4+ T cells sorted from blood. This specimen's cell subset or site label, per the study, means: CD45RA-negative fraction. DNA sequence: TGCAGTGCCACCCAAGGGCATGAGCAGTTCTTC. Its translation reads: CSATQGHEQFF.